Detailed here is one TCR beta chain. The CDR3 sequence is 16 residues long. Trimming stripped 3 bases from V and 0 bases from J, with 12 bases between. Germline loops: CDR1 MGHRA, CDR2 YSYEKL. The sample originates from a study of blood T cell repertoires in COVID-19. On the study more broadly: Samples representing acute and convalescent COVID-19 were sourced from the United States, Italy and Spain. T cells, B-cell-depleted T cells, or PBMCs supplied cDNA or gDNA.

Study processing details: Amplification of reference gene primers was used by the study to estimate nucleated cell counts. Clones were sequenced by immunoSEQ multiplex PCR, and TCRdb holds only the in-frame ones, with some missing. That table furnishes V, J and clone size, whereas the DNA furnished D and trimming. The sample comprises 250,000 to 300,000 clones, approximately 86% of which are singletons, and roughly 13% rests with the top ten. Seattle enrolled patients during active infection and tracked them longitudinally. This chain connects TRBV4-1 to TRBJ1-3; D is uncertain. Sequenced input: peripheral blood. The receptor was isolated from a woman in her 70s with COVID-19, enrolled during active disease. Written as DNA, the CDR3 is TGCGCCAGCAGCCAGAGGATCGGGTTCTCTGGAAACACCATATATTTT. This translates into CASSQRIGFSGNTIYF.